This T cell receptor (beta chain) emerged from a study of blood T cell repertoires in COVID-19. Profiling relied on immunoSEQ multiplex PCR, and the TCRdb table lists in-frame clones only, not all of them. The sample consists of about 230,000 clones, roughly 80% of them appearing once. CDR3 length equals 14 residues. Trimming removed 0 bases from V and 3 bases from J, with 9 bases in between. Germline V gene data show CDR1 as SGHVS and CDR2 as FQNEAQ. The rearrangement uses TRBV7-8 and TRBJ2-7; D is unclear. The TCR was taken from a woman aged 80 or older with acute or convalescent COVID-19. Sequencing was performed on peripheral blood. CDR3 loop: CASSLAGLDYEQYF. The CDR3, as DNA: TGTGCCAGCAGCTTAGCGGGTCTAGACTACGAGCAGTACTTC.